This T cell receptor beta chain was documented in a study of cytomegalovirus exposure and HLA in healthy donors. Across the study: There were 100 million to 130 million unique TCR beta sequences, drawn from approximately 180 million T cells, in an earlier analysis.

About this clone: The antigen is undetermined.

Study-level findings and limits: Reportedly, cytomegalovirus status was diagnosed with high sensitivity and specificity.

V shed 5 bases and J shed 4 bases, with 11 bases lying between them. The CDR3 is 13 amino acids. Germline V gives CDR1 SNHLY, CDR2 FYNNEI. PCR was performed using 60 Vbeta and 13 Jbeta primers. The method was immunoSEQ multiplex PCR; TCRdb's version includes in-frame clones alone and lacks a portion of them. The sample shows over 150,000 clones, about four fifths of them seen only once. This TCR came from a boy aged 2 to 10 in good health and CMV-seronegative. The rearrangement uses TRBV2 and TRBJ1-1; D is unclear. Material for sequencing was PBMCs. CDR3 in amino acids: CASSTEGSTEAFF. CDR3 DNA sequence: TGTGCCAGCAGTACGGAGGGCAGCACTGAAGCTTTCTTT.